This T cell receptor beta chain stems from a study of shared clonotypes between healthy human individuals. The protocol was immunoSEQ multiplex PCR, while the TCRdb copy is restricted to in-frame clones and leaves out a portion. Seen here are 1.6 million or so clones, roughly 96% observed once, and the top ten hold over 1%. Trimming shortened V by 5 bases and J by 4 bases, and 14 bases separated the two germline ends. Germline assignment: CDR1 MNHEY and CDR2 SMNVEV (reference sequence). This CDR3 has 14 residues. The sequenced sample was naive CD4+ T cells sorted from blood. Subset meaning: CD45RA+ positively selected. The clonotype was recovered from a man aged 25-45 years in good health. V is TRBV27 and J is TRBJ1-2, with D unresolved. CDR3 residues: CASSPRQRSYGYTF. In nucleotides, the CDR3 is TGTGCCAGCAGTCCGCGCCAGAGGTCCTATGGCTACACCTTC.